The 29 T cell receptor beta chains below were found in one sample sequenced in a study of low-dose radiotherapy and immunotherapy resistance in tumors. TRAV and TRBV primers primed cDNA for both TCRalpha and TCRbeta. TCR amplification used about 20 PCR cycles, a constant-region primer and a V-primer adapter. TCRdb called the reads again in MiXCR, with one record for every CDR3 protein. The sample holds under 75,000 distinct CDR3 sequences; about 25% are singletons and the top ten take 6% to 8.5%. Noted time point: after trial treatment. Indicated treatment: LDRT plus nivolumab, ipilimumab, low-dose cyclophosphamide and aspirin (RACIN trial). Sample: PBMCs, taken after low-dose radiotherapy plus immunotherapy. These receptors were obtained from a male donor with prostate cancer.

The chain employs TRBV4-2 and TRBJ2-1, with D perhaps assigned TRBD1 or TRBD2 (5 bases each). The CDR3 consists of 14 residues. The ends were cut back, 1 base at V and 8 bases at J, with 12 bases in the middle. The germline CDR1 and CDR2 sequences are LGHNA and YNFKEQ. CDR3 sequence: CASSQVSGDHEQFF. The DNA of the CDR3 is TGTGCCAGCAGCCAAGTTTCTGGGGACCATGAGCAGTTCTTC.

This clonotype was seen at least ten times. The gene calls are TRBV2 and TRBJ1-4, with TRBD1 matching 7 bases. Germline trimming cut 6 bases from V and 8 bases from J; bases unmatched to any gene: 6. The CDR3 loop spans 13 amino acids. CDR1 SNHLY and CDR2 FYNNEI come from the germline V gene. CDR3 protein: CASRQGLGEKLFF. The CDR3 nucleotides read TGTGCCAGCAGACAGGGGCTGGGGGAAAAACTGTTTTTT.

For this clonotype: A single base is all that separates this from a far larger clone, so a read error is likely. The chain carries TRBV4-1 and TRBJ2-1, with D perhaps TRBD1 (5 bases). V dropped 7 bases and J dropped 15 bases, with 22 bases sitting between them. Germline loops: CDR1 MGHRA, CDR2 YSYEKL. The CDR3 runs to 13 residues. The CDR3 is CASNHTDSLFRFF. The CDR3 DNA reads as TGCGCCAGCAACCATACCGACAGTCTCTTTAGGTTCTTC.

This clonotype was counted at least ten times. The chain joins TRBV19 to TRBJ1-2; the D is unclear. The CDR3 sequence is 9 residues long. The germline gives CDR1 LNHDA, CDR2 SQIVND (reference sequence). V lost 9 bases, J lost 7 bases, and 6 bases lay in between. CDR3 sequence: CASLSGYTF. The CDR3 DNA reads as TGTGCCAGCTTGAGTGGCTACACCTTC.

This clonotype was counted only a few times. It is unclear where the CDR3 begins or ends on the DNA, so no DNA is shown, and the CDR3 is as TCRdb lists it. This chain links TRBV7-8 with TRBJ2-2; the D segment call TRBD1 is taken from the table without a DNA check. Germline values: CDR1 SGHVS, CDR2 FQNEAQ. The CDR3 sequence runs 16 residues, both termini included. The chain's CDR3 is CASSLGGRPAGELFFF.

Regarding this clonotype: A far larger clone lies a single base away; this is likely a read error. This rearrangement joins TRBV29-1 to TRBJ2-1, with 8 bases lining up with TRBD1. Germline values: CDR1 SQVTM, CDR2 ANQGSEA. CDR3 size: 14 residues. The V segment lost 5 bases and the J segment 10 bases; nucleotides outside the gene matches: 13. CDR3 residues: CSVLNRDRTYEQFF. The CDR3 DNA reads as TGCAGCGTTCTAAACCGGGACAGGACCTACGAGCAGTTCTTC.

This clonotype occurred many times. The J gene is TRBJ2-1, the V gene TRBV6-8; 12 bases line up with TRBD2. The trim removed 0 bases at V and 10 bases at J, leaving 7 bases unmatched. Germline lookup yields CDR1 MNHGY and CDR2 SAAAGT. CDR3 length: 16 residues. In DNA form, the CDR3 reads TGTGCCAGCAGTTACTCAAACGGACTAGCGGGAAACGAGCAGTTCTTC. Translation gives CASSYSNGLAGNEQFF.

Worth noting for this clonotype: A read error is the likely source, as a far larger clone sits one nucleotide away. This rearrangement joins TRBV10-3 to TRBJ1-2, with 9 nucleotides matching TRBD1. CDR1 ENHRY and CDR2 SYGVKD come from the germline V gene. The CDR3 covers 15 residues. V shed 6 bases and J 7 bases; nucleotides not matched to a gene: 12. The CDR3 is CAISSRDRVRSGYTF. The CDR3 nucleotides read TGTGCCATCAGCTCCCGGGACAGGGTGAGGAGTGGCTACACCTTC.

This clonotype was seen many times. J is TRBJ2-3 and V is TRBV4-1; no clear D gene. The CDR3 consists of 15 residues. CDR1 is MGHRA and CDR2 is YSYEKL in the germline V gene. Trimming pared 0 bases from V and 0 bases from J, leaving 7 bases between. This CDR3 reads CASSQDPASTDTQYF. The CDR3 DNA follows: TGCGCCAGCAGCCAAGATCCAGCAAGCACAGATACGCAGTATTTT.

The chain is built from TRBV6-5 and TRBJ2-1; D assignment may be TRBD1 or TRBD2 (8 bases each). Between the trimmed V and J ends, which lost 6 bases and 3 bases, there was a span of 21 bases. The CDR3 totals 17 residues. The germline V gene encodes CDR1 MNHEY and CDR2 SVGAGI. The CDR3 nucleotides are TGTGCCAGCAGAGGGGCGGGGGGACAGGATTTCTACAATGAGCAGTTCTTC. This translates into CASRGAGGQDFYNEQFF.

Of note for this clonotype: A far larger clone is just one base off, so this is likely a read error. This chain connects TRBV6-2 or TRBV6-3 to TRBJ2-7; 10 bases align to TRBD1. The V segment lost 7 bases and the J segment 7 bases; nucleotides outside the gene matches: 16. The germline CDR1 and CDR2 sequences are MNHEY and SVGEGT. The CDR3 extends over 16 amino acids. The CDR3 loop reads CASTQRRDRGTGEQYF. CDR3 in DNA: TGTGCCAGCACCCAGAGGAGGGACAGGGGTACGGGTGAGCAGTACTTC.

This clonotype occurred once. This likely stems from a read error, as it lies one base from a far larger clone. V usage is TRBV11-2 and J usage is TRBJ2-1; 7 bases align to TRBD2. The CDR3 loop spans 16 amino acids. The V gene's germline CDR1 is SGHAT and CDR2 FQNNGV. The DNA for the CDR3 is TGCGCCAGCAGCTTGCAAGGGACTACCCGAGCCAATGACCAGTTCTTC. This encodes CASSLQGTTRANDQFF.

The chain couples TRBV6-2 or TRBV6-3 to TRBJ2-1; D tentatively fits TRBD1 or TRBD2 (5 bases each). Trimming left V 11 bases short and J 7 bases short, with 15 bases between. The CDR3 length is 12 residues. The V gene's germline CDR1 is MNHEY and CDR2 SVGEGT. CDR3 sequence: CARGAGGNEQFF. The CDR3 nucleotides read TGTGCCCGGGGCGCGGGCGGTAATGAGCAGTTCTTC.

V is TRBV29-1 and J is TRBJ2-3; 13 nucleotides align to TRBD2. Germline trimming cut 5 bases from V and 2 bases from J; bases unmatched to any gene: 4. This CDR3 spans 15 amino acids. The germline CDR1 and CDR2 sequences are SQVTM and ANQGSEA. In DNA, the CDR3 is TGCAGCGTTTCACTAGCGGGGGGGTACACAGATACGCAGTATTTT. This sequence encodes CSVSLAGGYTDTQYF.

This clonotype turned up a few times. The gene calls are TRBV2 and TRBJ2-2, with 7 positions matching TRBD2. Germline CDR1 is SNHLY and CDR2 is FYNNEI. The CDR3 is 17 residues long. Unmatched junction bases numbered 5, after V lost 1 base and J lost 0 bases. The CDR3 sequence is CASSEEASGANTGELFF. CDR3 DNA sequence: TGTGCCAGCAGTGAAGAAGCTAGCGGAGCGAACACCGGGGAGCTGTTTTTT.

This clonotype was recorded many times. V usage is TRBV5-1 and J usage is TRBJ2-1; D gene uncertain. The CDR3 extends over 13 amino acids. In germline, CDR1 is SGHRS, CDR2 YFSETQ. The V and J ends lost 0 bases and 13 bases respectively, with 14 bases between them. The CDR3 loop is CASSLVFRTFQFF. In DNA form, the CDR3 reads TGCGCCAGCAGCTTGGTCTTCCGGACCTTTCAGTTCTTC.

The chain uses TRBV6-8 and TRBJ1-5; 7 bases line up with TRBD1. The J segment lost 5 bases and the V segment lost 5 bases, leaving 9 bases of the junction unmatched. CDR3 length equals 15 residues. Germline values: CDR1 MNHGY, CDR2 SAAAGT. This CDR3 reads CASSEGQVEDQPQHF. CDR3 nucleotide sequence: TGTGCCAGCAGTGAAGGACAGGTCGAGGATCAGCCCCAGCATTTT.

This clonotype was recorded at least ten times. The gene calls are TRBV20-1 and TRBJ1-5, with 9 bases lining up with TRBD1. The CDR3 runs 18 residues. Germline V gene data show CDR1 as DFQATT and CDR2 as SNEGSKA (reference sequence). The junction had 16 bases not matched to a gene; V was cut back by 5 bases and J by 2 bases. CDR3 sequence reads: CSAGRRDRARLGNQPQHF. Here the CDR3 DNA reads TGCAGTGCTGGACGACGGGACAGGGCTAGGTTAGGCAATCAGCCCCAGCATTTT.

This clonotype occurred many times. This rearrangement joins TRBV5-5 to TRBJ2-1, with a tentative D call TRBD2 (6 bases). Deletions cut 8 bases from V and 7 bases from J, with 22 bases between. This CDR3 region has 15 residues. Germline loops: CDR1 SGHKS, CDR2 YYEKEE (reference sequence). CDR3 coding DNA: TGTGCCAGTTTCGCAATGGGGCGGGGCGGGAATGAGCAGTTCTTC. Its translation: CASFAMGRGGNEQFF.

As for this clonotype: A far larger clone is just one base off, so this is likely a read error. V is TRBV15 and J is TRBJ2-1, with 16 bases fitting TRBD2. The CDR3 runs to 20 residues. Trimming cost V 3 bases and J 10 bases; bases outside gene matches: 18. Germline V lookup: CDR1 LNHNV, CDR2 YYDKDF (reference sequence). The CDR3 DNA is TGTGCCACCAGCAGGGTAAACGCCGGGACTAGCGGGGGGGCCGGCTACGAGCAGTTCTTC. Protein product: CATSRVNAGTSGGAGYEQFF.

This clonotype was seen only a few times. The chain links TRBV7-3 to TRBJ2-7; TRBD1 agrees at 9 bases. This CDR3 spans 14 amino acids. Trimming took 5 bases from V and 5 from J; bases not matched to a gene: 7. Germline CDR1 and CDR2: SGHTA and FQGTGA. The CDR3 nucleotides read TGTGCCAGCAGCCCGGGACAGGGTCTTGACGAGCAGTACTTC. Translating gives CASSPGQGLDEQYF.

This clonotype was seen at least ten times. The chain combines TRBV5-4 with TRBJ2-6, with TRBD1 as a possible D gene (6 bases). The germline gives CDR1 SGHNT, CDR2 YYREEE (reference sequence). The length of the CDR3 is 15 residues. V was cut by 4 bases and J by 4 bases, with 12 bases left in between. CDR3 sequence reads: CASSLGTTGANVLTF. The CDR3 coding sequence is TGTGCCAGCAGCCTAGGGACAACCGGGGCCAACGTCCTGACTTTC.

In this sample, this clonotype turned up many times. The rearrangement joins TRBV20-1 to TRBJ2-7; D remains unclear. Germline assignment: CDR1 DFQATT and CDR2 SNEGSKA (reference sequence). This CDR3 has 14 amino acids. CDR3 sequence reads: CRADKEPSPYEQYF. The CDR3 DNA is TGCAGAGCAGACAAGGAGCCGTCTCCCTACGAGCAGTACTTC.

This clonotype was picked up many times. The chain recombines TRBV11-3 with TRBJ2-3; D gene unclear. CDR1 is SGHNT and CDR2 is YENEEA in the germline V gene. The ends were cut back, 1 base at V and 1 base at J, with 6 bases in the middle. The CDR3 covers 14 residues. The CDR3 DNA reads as TGTGCCAGCAGCTTAGTGCACGGCACAGATACGCAGTATTTT. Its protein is CASSLVHGTDTQYF.

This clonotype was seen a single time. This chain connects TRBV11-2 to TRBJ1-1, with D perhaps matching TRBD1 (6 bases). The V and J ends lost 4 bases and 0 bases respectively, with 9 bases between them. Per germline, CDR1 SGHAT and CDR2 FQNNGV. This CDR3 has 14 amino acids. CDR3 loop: CASSSGHLNTEAFF. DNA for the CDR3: TGTGCCAGCAGCTCGGGACACCTGAACACTGAAGCTTTCTTT.

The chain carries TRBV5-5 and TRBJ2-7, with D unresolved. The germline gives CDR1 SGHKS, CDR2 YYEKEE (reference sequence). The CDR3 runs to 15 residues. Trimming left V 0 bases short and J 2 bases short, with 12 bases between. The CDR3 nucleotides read TGTGCCAGCAGCTTGGGGACGGCGACGACCTACGAGCAGTACTTC. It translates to CASSLGTATTYEQYF.

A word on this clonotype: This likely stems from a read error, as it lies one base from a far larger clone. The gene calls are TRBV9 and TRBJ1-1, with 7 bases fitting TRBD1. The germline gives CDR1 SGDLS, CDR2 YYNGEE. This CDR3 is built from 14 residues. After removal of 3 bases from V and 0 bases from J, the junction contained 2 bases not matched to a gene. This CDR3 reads CASSAGQMNTEAFF. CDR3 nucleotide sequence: TGTGCCAGCAGCGCGGGACAGATGAACACTGAAGCTTTCTTT.

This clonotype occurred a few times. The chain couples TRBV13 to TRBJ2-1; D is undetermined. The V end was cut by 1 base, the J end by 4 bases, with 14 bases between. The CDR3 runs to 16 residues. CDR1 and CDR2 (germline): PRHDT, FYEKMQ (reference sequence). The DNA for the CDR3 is TGTGCCAGCAGCTTAGTAGGCCCACCCTCGTACAATGAGCAGTTCTTC. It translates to CASSLVGPPSYNEQFF.

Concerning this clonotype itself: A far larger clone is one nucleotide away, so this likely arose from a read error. CDR3 region: CASSQDKTGANYGYTF. Written as DNA, the CDR3 is TGCGCCAGCAGCCAAGATAAGACAGGGGCTAACTATGGCTACACCTTC. The genes are TRBV4-1 and TRBJ1-2; TRBD1 agrees at 8 bases. The CDR3 runs 16 residues. The V gene end was trimmed by 0 bases and the J gene end by 0 bases; junction bases not matched to a gene: 3. Germline assignment: CDR1 MGHRA and CDR2 YSYEKL.